The 23 T cell receptor beta chains below all came from one sample that was sequenced in a study of blood T cell repertoires in COVID-19. The method was immunoSEQ multiplex PCR; TCRdb's version includes in-frame clones alone and lacks a portion of them. The data contain 88,000 or so clones, roughly 80% of them seen just once; the ten biggest clones take up 9.5% to 12%. The sample consisted of peripheral blood. The receptor set was obtained from a human donor in a cohort sampled during active COVID-19.

This sequence joins TRBV6-5 and TRBJ2-7; D gene ambiguous. There are 14 residues in the CDR3. The V and J ends lost 0 bases and 2 bases respectively, with 8 bases between them. CDR1 is MNHEY and CDR2 is SVGAGI in the germline V gene. The CDR3 coding sequence is TGTGCCAGCAGTTACTCGCGGCAGACCTACGAGCAGTACTTC. Its translation: CASSYSRQTYEQYF.

The chain has TRBV27 and TRBJ2-5; D uncertain. The germline V gene encodes CDR1 MNHEY and CDR2 SMNVEV (reference sequence). V lost 4 bases and J lost 5, with 20 bases in between. This CDR3 is 16 amino acids long. The CDR3 DNA reads TGTGCCAGCAGTTCGGCGGCCCGAGGTCCAGTCGAGACCCAGTACTTC. Its translation is CASSSAARGPVETQYF.

V usage is TRBV30 and J usage is TRBJ1-3, with TRBD1 matching over 7 bases. The CDR3 contains 14 residues. Germline CDR1 reads GTSNPN; CDR2 reads SVGIG (reference sequence). Trimming cost V 3 bases and J 2 bases; bases outside gene matches: 4. This CDR3 is CAWSLTGTGNTIYF. CDR3 DNA sequence: TGTGCCTGGAGCTTGACAGGGACTGGAAACACCATATATTTT.

V and J are TRBV7-9 and TRBJ2-3; D is perhaps TRBD1 (6 bases). This CDR3 has 15 residues. Germline loops: CDR1 SEHNR, CDR2 FQNEAQ (reference sequence). The germline V and J ends were trimmed by 2 bases and 1 base, with 10 bases remaining between them. As DNA, the CDR3 is TGTGCCAGCAGCTTAAGGGGGATTCGCACAGATACGCAGTATTTT. Translated: CASSLRGIRTDTQYF.

DNA of the CDR3: TGTGCCAGCAGCAAAGCTCTGGACAGGTTTTTCACCTACGAGCAGTACTTC. The encoded protein is CASSKALDRFFTYEQYF. The chain uses TRBV21-1 and TRBJ2-7; no DNA check was done on the table's D call, TRBD1. TRBV21-1 is recorded as a pseudogene. The CDR3 totals 17 residues.

The chain is built from TRBV19 and TRBJ1-1, with TRBD1 as a possible D gene (5 bases). CDR1 LNHDA and CDR2 SQIVND come from the germline V gene (reference sequence). The germline V and J ends were trimmed by 6 bases and 2 bases, with 10 bases remaining between them. CDR3 length equals 13 residues. CDR3 in DNA: TGTGCCAGTAGAGGGACTCTTAACACTGAAGCTTTCTTT. Amino acids: CASRGTLNTEAFF.

The table lists this clone with a few counts. Other DNA sequences from this sample encode an identical CDR3 as well. The chain is built from TRBV5-1 and TRBJ1-5, with 9 bases matching TRBD1. This CDR3 has 16 amino acids. V was clipped by 0 bases and J by 2 bases; unmatched bases: 3. Germline CDR1 and CDR2: SGHRS and YFSETQ. The CDR3 DNA reads TGCGCCAGCAGCTTGGGGGACAGGGAGGGCAATCAGCCCCAGCATTTT. The encoded protein is CASSLGDREGNQPQHF.

The rearrangement joins TRBV3-1 (or the pseudogene TRBV3-2) to TRBJ2-5; D unclear. V gave up 0 bases and J gave up 4 bases, with 9 bases separating them. Germline V CDR1 and CDR2: LGHDT, YNNKEL (reference sequence). CDR3 size: 14 residues. In DNA form, the CDR3 reads TGTGCCAGCAGCCAAGAGTTCTTAGTAGAGACCCAGTACTTC. It translates to CASSQEFLVETQYF.

The J gene is TRBJ2-3, the V gene TRBV6-5; no firm D call. Per germline, CDR1 MNHEY and CDR2 SVGAGI. The CDR3 extends over 12 amino acids. Trimming pared 4 bases from V and 5 bases from J, leaving 7 bases between. The CDR3 region has the DNA TGTGCCAGCAGTTTTCTCGGAGATACGCAGTATTTT. Its translation is CASSFLGDTQYF.

This rearrangement joins TRBV7-3 to TRBJ2-7, with 9 bases matching TRBD1. The germline gives CDR1 SGHTA, CDR2 FQGTGA. The CDR3 has 14 residues. With V trimmed by 4 bases and J by 6 bases, 7 bases remained unmatched. The CDR3 DNA follows: TGTGCCAGCAGCTACCGGGACAGGGACGGCGAGCAGTACTTC. Amino acids: CASSYRDRDGEQYF.

On this clone: The sample has other DNA sequences that encode this CDR3 too. V usage is TRBV7-2 and J usage is TRBJ2-5; the match to TRBD2 covers 10 bases. Germline V gene data show CDR1 as SGHTA and CDR2 as FQGNSA. Germline trimming cut 3 bases from V and 4 bases from J; bases unmatched to any gene: 5. The CDR3 is made up of 15 amino acids. CDR3 nucleotides: TGTGCCAGCAGCTTCCAGCGGGGGGGTGGAGAGACCCAGTACTTC. This codes for CASSFQRGGGETQYF.

The chain has TRBV2 and TRBJ2-3, with 9 bases aligning to TRBD2. CDR3 length: 17 amino acids. Germline V gene sequence: CDR1 SNHLY, CDR2 FYNNEI. J was trimmed by 0 bases and V by 3 bases; bases with no gene match: 7. The chain's CDR3 is CASSDSGGSLSTDTQYF. CDR3 nucleotide sequence: TGTGCCAGCAGTGACAGCGGGGGGTCTCTTAGCACAGATACGCAGTATTTT.

The rearrangement uses TRBV27 and TRBJ2-2; 10 bases map to TRBD1. Per the germline V gene, CDR1 is MNHEY and CDR2 is SMNVEV (reference sequence). The CDR3 is 14 amino acids. V shed 6 bases, J shed 6 bases, and the junction held 4 bases outside the gene matches. In DNA, the CDR3 is TGTGCCAGCAGCCGACAGGGGGCTCCCGGGGAGCTGTTTTTT. This sequence encodes CASSRQGAPGELFF.

V gene TRBV5-1 combines with J gene TRBJ2-7; 10 bases agree with TRBD2. V trimming: 3 bases; J trimming: 6 bases; junction bases outside the gene matches: 6. The CDR3 is made up of 14 amino acids. Germline V lookup: CDR1 SGHRS, CDR2 YFSETQ. CDR3 sequence (DNA): TGCGCCAGCAGCTCACTAGCGGGAACAGGCGAGCAGTACTTC. Translation gives CASSSLAGTGEQYF.

The J gene is TRBJ2-5, the V gene TRBV10-2; 7 nucleotides align to TRBD2. This CDR3 contains 13 residues. Germline assignment: CDR1 WSHSY and CDR2 SAAADI. J gave up 2 bases and V 4 bases, and 1 base lay outside the gene matches. The CDR3 here is CASSASGQETQYF. In DNA, the CDR3 is TGCGCCAGCAGTGCTAGCGGTCAAGAGACCCAGTACTTC.

This chain uses TRBV30 with TRBJ2-1; 7 bases match TRBD1. V lost 1 base to trimming and J lost 4 bases; unmatched junction nucleotides: 1. This CDR3 is built from 13 residues. CDR1 is GTSNPN and CDR2 is SVGIG in the germline V gene (reference sequence). CDR3 nucleotide sequence: TGTGCCTGGAGTGCGGACAGGTACAATGAGCAGTTCTTC. This gives the protein CAWSADRYNEQFF.

This clone showed up just a few times. The chain couples TRBV28 to TRBJ1-4, with D possibly matching TRBD1 (5 bases). Germline CDR1 reads MDHEN; CDR2 reads SYDVKM. This CDR3 region has 13 residues. Trimming took off 6 bases at V and 5 bases at J, with 10 bases between the two ends. The CDR3 nucleotides read TGTGCCAGCAGAGACAGAGGAAATGAAAAACTGTTTTTT. It encodes CASRDRGNEKLFF.

The V call is TRBV7-2, the J call TRBJ2-1; TRBD2 matches 8 bases. Per germline, CDR1 SGHTA and CDR2 FQGNSA. J lost 1 base, V lost 4 bases, and 6 bases had no gene match. This CDR3 comprises 16 residues. CDR3 residues: CASSSNSGASYNEQFF. CDR3 sequence (DNA): TGTGCCAGCAGCTCGAATAGCGGGGCATCCTACAATGAGCAGTTCTTC.

The CDR3 nucleotides read TGTGCCACCAGCAGATCGGGAATCTCCGGCTACACCTTC. It translates to CATSRSGISGYTF. V gene TRBV15 combines with J gene TRBJ1-2; D call uncertain. In germline, CDR1 is LNHNV, CDR2 YYDKDF (reference sequence). Trimming removed 2 bases at V and 8 bases at J, with 12 bases between. The CDR3 is made up of 13 amino acids.

The V and J genes are TRBV5-1 and TRBJ2-2, with 8 bases identical to TRBD1. The CDR3 is 16 residues long. V lost 0 bases and J lost 5; bases outside the gene matches: 6. Germline loops: CDR1 SGHRS, CDR2 YFSETQ. CDR3 sequence: CASSLATGGQTGELFF. In DNA, the CDR3 is TGCGCCAGCAGCTTGGCTACAGGGGGACAGACCGGGGAGCTGTTTTTT. Drawing the rest from reference TRBV5-1 and TRBJ2-2, the complete variable domain is KAGVTQTPRYLIKTRGQQVTLSCSPISGHRSVSWYQQTPGQGLQFLFEYFSETQRNKGNFPGRFSGRQFSNSRSEMNVSTLELGDSALYLCASSLATGGQTGELFFGEGSRLTVL.

In its sample, this clone was seen once. This rearrangement joins TRBV6-6 to TRBJ2-6; perhaps TRBD2 as D (5 bases). V lost 0 bases and J lost 2, with 8 bases in between. The CDR3 length is 16 residues. Germline-derived CDR1 and CDR2 are MNHNY and SVGAGI (reference sequence). CDR3 sequence: CASSYSAGTGANVLTF. The DNA of the CDR3 is TGTGCCAGCAGTTACTCCGCGGGCACTGGGGCCAACGTCCTGACTTTC.

The chain combines TRBV10-1 with TRBJ2-1, with 12 bases fitting TRBD2. V gave up 3 bases and J gave up 4 bases; unmatched junction bases: 4. The CDR3 has 16 residues. Per germline, CDR1 WNHNN and CDR2 SYGVQD (reference sequence). This CDR3 is CASSESGTSGYNEQFF. The DNA of the CDR3 is TGCGCCAGCAGTGAAAGTGGGACTAGCGGGTACAATGAGCAGTTCTTC.

The sample holds a few counts of this clone. This chain uses TRBV5-6 with TRBJ2-5; TRBD1 matches at 8 bases. V shed 4 bases and J 2 bases; nucleotides not matched to a gene: 7. Germline loops: CDR1 SGHDT, CDR2 YYEEEE. The CDR3 loop spans 15 amino acids. This chain's CDR3 is CASSPGQGPQETQYF. The CDR3 DNA reads as TGTGCCAGCAGCCCCGGACAGGGACCTCAAGAGACCCAGTACTTC.